These T cell receptor beta chains were read from a single sample in a study of chemoradiotherapy in HPV16-positive cancers. Sequencing was performed with immunoSEQ multiplex PCR; in TCRdb, only in-frame clones are kept and a portion is missing. The table records 15,000 to 20,000 clones, 90% of them present only once. The sample here was blood, taken from a patient who underwent chemoradiotherapy. The receptors originated from a human donor with HPV-associated anogenital cancer. CDR3s include the opening cysteine and the closing phenylalanine or tryptophan. The D gene is left open where the match is weak. A clone size is listed for some rows: how often the clone was seen (once, few, many), or a class if it is expanded.

D gene	J gene	clone size	V gene	CDR3 protein	CDR3 DNA
-	TRBJ2-7	-	TRBV5-6	CASSGTLRGSYEQYF	TGTGCCAGCAGCGGGACGTTGAGGGGGTCCTACGAGCAGTACTTC
TRBD1	TRBJ2-1	-	TRBV5-1	CASTHRTGGPNEQFF	TGCGCCAGCACCCATAGGACAGGGGGTCCCAATGAGCAGTTCTTC
TRBD2	TRBJ2-1	-	TRBV4-2	CASSQGGDTTPTNEQFF	TGTGCCAGCAGCCAGGGGGGGGATACGACTCCTACCAATGAGCAGTTCTTC
-	TRBJ2-2	-	TRBV18	CASSDDPPGTGELFF	TGTGCCAGCTCAGACGACCCCCCGGGCACCGGGGAGCTGTTTTTT
-	TRBJ2-2	once	TRBV30	CAWNSGSGELFF	TGTGCCTGGAATTCCGGGTCCGGGGAGCTGTTTTTT
-	TRBJ1-3	-	TRBV19	CASSSGGRHRSGNTIYF	TGTGCCAGTAGTTCCGGGGGTCGACATCGCTCTGGAAACACCATATATTTT
TRBD1	TRBJ2-7	-	TRBV4-3	CASSQEQGESYEQYF	TGCGCCAGCAGCCAAGAACAGGGGGAATCCTACGAGCAGTACTTC
-	TRBJ1-2	few	TRBV5-1	CASSPDSSYEAYGYTF	TGCGCCAGCAGCCCGGACAGTTCCTATGAGGCCTATGGCTACACCTTC
-	TRBJ2-7	-	TRBV18	CASSPLGEDEQYF	TGTGCCAGCTCACCACTGGGGGAAGACGAGCAGTACTTC
-	TRBJ1-5	few	TRBV12-5	CASGLIGGIQHF	TGTGCTAGTGGTCTAATAGGCGGGATTCAGCATTTT
-	TRBJ1-1	-	TRBV9	CASSVGGGSEAFF	TGTGCCAGCAGCGTAGGTGGGGGTTCTGAAGCTTTCTTT